This T cell receptor beta chain was sequenced in a study of T-cell memory formation after mild COVID-19. About the study: Clusters were largely donor specific.

V shed 1 base and J 6 bases; nucleotides not matched to a gene: 12. Germline CDR1 and CDR2: DFQATT and SNEGSKA (reference sequence). The CDR3 extends over 16 amino acids. Constant-segment primers were used for 5'RACE, and the resulting TCR alpha and TCR beta cDNA libraries carried sample barcodes and UMIs. TCRdb re-called the 5' RACE reads with MiXCR, one entry per CDR3 protein. The table has 300,000 to 400,000 distinct CDR3 sequences, 13% to 15% seen once. The sample comprised PBMCs or a T cell subset sorted from them (not recorded which). The rearrangement links TRBV20-1 to TRBJ1-5; 7 nucleotides agree with TRBD1. The origin of this receptor is a man aged 18 to 30 who had mild COVID-19 (a few samples of this study predate the infection). Cell type and time point are not known. The DNA for the CDR3 is TGCAGTGCTAGAGGGTTCAGAGGGGGCGCGGGTCAGCCCCAGCATTTT. Translation: CSARGFRGGAGQPQHF.